The 15 T cell receptor beta chains below all came from one sample that was sequenced in a study of blood T cell repertoires in COVID-19. Sequencing used immunoSEQ multiplex PCR; TCRdb keeps in-frame clones, though not all of them. The top ten hold roughly 1.5% of the sample, which has 150,000 to 200,000 clones, roughly 90% seen once. Sample: peripheral blood. Receptors were obtained from a woman aged 50 to 60 with acute or convalescent COVID-19.

The genes are TRBV3-1 (or the pseudogene TRBV3-2) and TRBJ1-4, with D maybe TRBD1 (5 bases). Germline V CDR1 and CDR2: LGHDT, YNNKEL (reference sequence). The CDR3 runs to 17 residues. The V gene lost 0 bases and the J gene lost 8 bases, with 19 bases spanning the gap. Written as DNA, the CDR3 is TGTGCCAGCAGCCAAGAGGGGCGAGGGACTCCAAGGGAAAAACTGTTTTTT. Protein: CASSQEGRGTPREKLFF.

The V and J genes are TRBV30 and TRBJ1-2; D possibly corresponds to TRBD1 (6 bases). V lost 1 base, J lost 7 bases, and 13 bases lay in between. This CDR3 has 13 residues. Germline V gene data show CDR1 as GTSNPN and CDR2 as SVGIG (reference sequence). The CDR3 here is CAWSETGPLGYTF. CDR3 sequence (DNA): TGTGCCTGGAGTGAGACAGGCCCGCTTGGCTACACCTTC.

The chain recombines TRBV11-2 with TRBJ2-7, with a weak D call TRBD2 (6 bases). CDR1 and CDR2 from the germline V gene are SGHAT and FQNNGV. CDR3 length equals 15 residues. V was trimmed by 1 base and J by 3 bases, leaving 13 bases between them. In nucleotides, the CDR3 is TGTGCCAGCAGCTTAGGGGGGACTCCTAGCTACGAGCAGTACTTC. It codes for CASSLGGTPSYEQYF.

V is TRBV29-1 and J is TRBJ2-6; possibly TRBD2 for D (6 bases). The germline V gene has CDR1 SQVTM and CDR2 ANQGSEA. The V end was cut by 6 bases, the J end by 8 bases, with 17 bases between. CDR3 length: 14 residues. The CDR3 region is CSVGPSERSNVLTF. The CDR3 DNA follows: TGCAGCGTAGGCCCTAGCGAAAGGTCCAACGTCCTGACTTTC.

This clone was detected once. This chain connects TRBV5-5 to TRBJ1-6; D might be TRBD1 (5 bases). This CDR3 contains 16 residues. The germline CDR1 and CDR2 sequences are SGHKS and YYEKEE (reference sequence). V was trimmed by 3 bases and J by 5 bases, leaving 15 bases between them. The CDR3: CASSSLTAENNSPLHF. The CDR3 DNA reads TGTGCCAGCAGCTCATTGACAGCTGAGAATAATTCACCCCTCCACTTT.

This chain joins TRBV7-2 and TRBJ1-5, with 9 bases fitting TRBD1. Trimming took 4 bases from V and 6 from J; bases not matched to a gene: 1. The germline V gene encodes CDR1 SGHTA and CDR2 FQGNSA. This CDR3 spans 13 amino acids. The CDR3 is CASSSDRGQPQHF. The DNA for the CDR3 is TGTGCCAGCAGCTCGGACAGGGGTCAGCCCCAGCATTTT. The complete variable domain, with remaining parts taken from reference TRBV7-2 and TRBJ1-5, reads GAGVSQSPSNKVTEKGKDVELRCDPISGHTALYWYRQSLGQGLEFLIYFQGNSAPDKSGLPSDRFSAERTGGSVSTLTIQRTQQEDSAVYLCASSSDRGQPQHFGDGTRLSIL.

The chain joins TRBV5-5 to TRBJ1-2; D is perhaps TRBD1 (6 bases). CDR1 SGHKS and CDR2 YYEKEE come from the germline V gene (reference sequence). The CDR3 consists of 14 residues. With 1 base removed from V and 3 bases from J, the gap between germline ends came to 10 bases. The DNA for the CDR3 is TGTGCCAGCAGCTTGCTGGGGGCGGACTATGGCTACACCTTC. It specifies CASSLLGADYGYTF.

The chain uses TRBV19 and TRBJ2-3, with 7 nucleotides matching TRBD2. V shed 5 bases, J shed 6 bases, and the junction held 8 bases outside the gene matches. The length of the CDR3 is 14 residues. In germline, CDR1 is LNHDA, CDR2 SQIVND (reference sequence). The CDR3 DNA reads TGTGCCAGTAGTCTAGCCGGGACTAAGGATACGCAGTATTTT. This gives the protein CASSLAGTKDTQYF. Supplemented by reference TRBV19 and TRBJ2-3, the full variable domain reads DGGITQSPKYLFRKEGQNVTLSCEQNLNHDAMYWYRQDPGQGLRLIYYSQIVNDFQKGDIAEGYSVSREKKESFPLTVTSAQKNPTAFYLCASSLAGTKDTQYFGPGTRLTVL.

The gene calls are TRBV30 and TRBJ2-2; 7 bases agree with TRBD2. The V gene end was trimmed by 3 bases and the J gene end by 5 bases; junction bases not matched to a gene: 3. The CDR3 totals 13 residues. Germline V CDR1 and CDR2: GTSNPN, SVGIG (reference sequence). Here the CDR3 reads CAWRGLGTGELFF. Here the CDR3 DNA reads TGTGCCTGGAGAGGACTAGGGACCGGGGAGCTGTTTTTT.

In DNA, the CDR3 is TGTGCCAGCAGCAACCGGGACAGGGGGCTTGGCTACACCTTC. Translating it yields CASSNRDRGLGYTF. The chain recombines TRBV13 with TRBJ1-2; 12 bases agree with TRBD1. The CDR3 covers 14 residues. V was pared by 5 bases and J by 7 bases, with 5 bases of the junction left unmatched. Germline V gene lookup returns CDR1 PRHDT and CDR2 FYEKMQ (reference sequence). Complete variable domain (other parts from reference TRBV13 and TRBJ1-2): AAGVIQSPRHLIKEKRETATLKCYPIPRHDTVYWYQQGPGQDPQFLISFYEKMQSDKGSIPDRFSAQQFSDYHSELNMSSLELGDSALYFCASSNRDRGLGYTFGSGTRLTVV.

The chain has TRBV3-1 (or the pseudogene TRBV3-2) and TRBJ2-1; D remains ambiguous. This CDR3 is built from 13 residues. The germline V and J ends were trimmed by 4 bases and 8 bases, with 12 bases remaining between them. The germline CDR1 and CDR2 sequences are LGHDT and YNNKEL (reference sequence). The CDR3 region is CASSPLVTDEQFF. In nucleotides, the CDR3 is TGTGCCAGCAGCCCCTTGGTTACAGATGAGCAGTTCTTC.

This chain connects TRBV6-6 to TRBJ1-2; a weak D match, TRBD1 (6 bases). Trimming took off 2 bases at V and 2 bases at J, with 9 bases between the two ends. Germline CDR1 reads MNHNY; CDR2 reads SVGAGI (reference sequence). The CDR3 has 14 amino acids. CDR3 in DNA: TGTGCCAGCAGTTACCCGGGACAAAACTATGGCTACACCTTC. As protein: CASSYPGQNYGYTF.

The chain employs TRBV11-3 and TRBJ2-7, with 9 bases aligning to TRBD1. Germline V gene lookup returns CDR1 SGHNT and CDR2 YENEEA. This CDR3 has 15 residues. The trim removed 2 bases at V and 1 base at J, leaving 3 bases unmatched. The CDR3 reads CASSLRQGDSYEQYF. CDR3 DNA: TGTGCCAGCAGCTTACGACAGGGGGATTCCTACGAGCAGTACTTC.

The rearrangement uses TRBV5-5 and TRBJ2-5; 11 bases line up with TRBD2. Trimming cost V 2 bases and J 4 bases; bases outside gene matches: 13. From germline, CDR1 is SGHKS and CDR2 YYEKEE (reference sequence). CDR3 length equals 18 residues. The CDR3 spells CASSFRLGLAGTGETQYF. The DNA for the CDR3 is TGTGCCAGCAGCTTTCGACTCGGACTAGCGGGTACAGGAGAGACCCAGTACTTC.

A single count supports this clone. The chain recombines TRBV21-1 with TRBJ1-6. TRBV21-1 is a pseudogene. The length of the CDR3 is 14 residues. CDR3 sequence: CASSRRGYNSPLHF. The CDR3 bases are TGTGCCAGCAGCCGACGGGGTTATAATTCACCCCTCCACTTT.